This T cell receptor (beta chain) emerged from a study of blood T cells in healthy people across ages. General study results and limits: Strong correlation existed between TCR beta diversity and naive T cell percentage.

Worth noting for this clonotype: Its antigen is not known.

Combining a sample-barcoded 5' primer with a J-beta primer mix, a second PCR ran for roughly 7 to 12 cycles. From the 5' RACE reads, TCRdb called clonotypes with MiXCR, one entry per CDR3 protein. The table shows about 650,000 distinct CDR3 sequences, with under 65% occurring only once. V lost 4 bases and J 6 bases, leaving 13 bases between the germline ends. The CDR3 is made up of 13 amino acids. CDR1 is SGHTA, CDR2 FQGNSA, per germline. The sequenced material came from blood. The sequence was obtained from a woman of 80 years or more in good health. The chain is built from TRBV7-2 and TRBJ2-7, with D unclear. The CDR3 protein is CASSYRQAGEQYF. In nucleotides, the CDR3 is TGTGCCAGCAGCTACCGACAAGCCGGCGAGCAGTACTTC.